The entry below describes one T cell receptor beta chain. The target of this receptor is not known. No base quality values were provided; no much bigger clone lies one nucleotide off. V sheds 7 bases and J sheds 6 bases, leaving 11 bases between their ends. The CDR3 starts with the cysteine, ends with the phenylalanine, and has 12 residues. Here the CDR3 DNA is all that survives: 36 bases in frame from base 1. CDR1 SGHRS and CDR2 YFSETQ are derived from the germline V gene. The sample comes from a study of cytomegalovirus exposure and HLA in healthy donors (dated by TCRdb to 2016 to 2017). Looking at the study overall: An earlier analysis of 587 of the donors reported 276 Gb of sequence data and 117 million unique TCR beta sequences obtained from roughly 170 million T cells. An early release that covered about 600 HLA-typed donors contained approximately 300 gigabases of sequencing data and around 80 million unique TCR sequences. Among the approximately 400 genotyped donors, around 79% belonged to the genetic ancestry cluster associated with self-reported Caucasian donors. The study was designed to test whether signatures of past pathogen exposure could be identified by cataloging public T cell receptors. The study profiled the T cell repertoires of hundreds of subjects by immunosequencing and related them to cytomegalovirus serostatus. Besides the first cohort of approximately 710 subjects, a separate validation cohort made up of 120 different subjects was used. To predict cytomegalovirus infection status, the study brought together high-throughput TCR immunosequencing, statistical association of individual TCRs with disease status, and machine learning. A later analysis re-examined previously published TCR beta repertoires from about 670 donors and added high-resolution HLA genotyping to investigate patterns of TCR occurrence. Rather than using new phenotypic data, the later analysis identified candidate immune exposures from TCR beta sequences and from how often those sequences occurred across donors. An earlier analysis of around 580 of the donors used high-throughput TCR beta sequencing to judge whether each TCR beta V gene segment behaved as functional or pseudogenic. Alongside the repertoire data, information on donor age, sex, ethnicity and CMV serostatus was compiled. A later genetic analysis took genome-wide SNP genotypes for about 65% of the roughly 670 donors and used that subset as a discovery cohort. All discovery cohort repertoires had been generated using a single sequencing platform. HLA typing included class I and class II loci at four-digit resolution. The number of donors typed differed by locus, with roughly 620-630 for A, B, C, DRB1 and DQB1, more than 500 for DQA1, 600 to 610 for DPA1, and 472 for DPB1. Because of strong linkage in the cohort, roughly 5 DR-DQ haplotypes were treated as single units for association and clustering. Across some 400 genotyped donors of the cohort, an average of approximately 220,000 unique TCR beta nucleotide sequences per donor were sequenced, and roughly a sixth of those sequences were non-productive. Broader findings and caveats from the paper: According to a later analysis, parvovirus B19, influenza, CMV and Epstein-Barr virus appeared linked to several top co-occurrence clusters. At a false discovery rate of 0.05, a later analysis linked 16,000 or so TCR beta sequences to specific HLA alleles. A later genetic analysis associated a missense DCLRE1C variant with V-gene and J-gene trimming of TCR beta chains, and an independent cohort replicated the association. Assigning TCR associations to individual alleles was difficult when HLA alleles, especially DR and DQ, strongly co-occurred. A few of the identified cytomegalovirus-associated TCR beta chains were confirmed in vitro to be specific for cytomegalovirus antigens. A further reported finding was that TCR beta sequences accurately predicted the HLA-A and HLA-B alleles for most subjects in the first cohort. Linkage disequilibrium might explain the correlated functional status among segregating V segments, but an unknown experimental factor could not be excluded. According to the authors, the approach could potentially be generalized to other disease states and immunological phenotypes. In the study, some 160 TCR beta chains were listed as associated with cytomegalovirus. In a later analysis, HLA-associated TCR beta chains showed more clonal expansion and lower generation probabilities than non-associated chains that were equally common. In a later genetic analysis, fewer N-insertions in productive TCRs were reported among donors in an Asian-associated ancestry cluster than the roughly 670-donor mean. An earlier analysis of several hundred of the donors showed that most TCR beta V segments appeared in productive rearrangements either about 90% or about 30% of the time, which broadly matched IMGT annotations. While some public TCRs were present in many individuals, most TCR sequences turned up only very rarely across donors. CMV serostatus was the only immune exposure information available for the cohort. Sequencing depth was assumed to be roughly uniform across donors in the presence/absence analyses, though that assumption may not hold. The classifier was reported to diagnose cytomegalovirus status with high specificity and sensitivity in both the original cohort and the validation cohort. Only TCR beta chains were sequenced in this cohort, and the absence of alpha or paired-chain data limited detectable features. A group of highly shared sequence variants was considered likely to be a technical artifact of the sequencing pipeline. Some IMGT-functional V segments, including TRBV6-2 and TRBV6-3, could not be distinguished by the 87-base-pair reads and were therefore excluded. According to a later analysis, TCR association rates differed among HLA loci, with DRB1 alleles showing the most associated TCRs and HLA-C alleles showing the fewest. Because counts were too low, seventeen rarely observed V segments, including chromosome 9 orphons, were left out of the earlier analysis of a few hundred of the donors. Because HLA typing was missing for some donors at each locus, association tests included only the typed subset. A later analysis found that most CMV-associated TCR beta chains appeared HLA-restricted, with HLA associations seemingly driven largely by CMV exposure.

The method was the immunoSEQ multiplex PCR assay. The multiplex PCR relied on a mix of 60 forward primers for TCR Vbeta segments and 13 reverse primers for TCR Jbeta segments. The CDR3 region of rearranged TCR beta genes was amplified from genomic DNA with a multiplex PCR assay. The amplified TCR beta libraries were sequenced on the Illumina HiSeq System as 87-base-pair reads. Processing in the source paper ran as follows. Across the 640 or so repertoires, a later analysis counted 75 million to 90 million unique TCR beta chains, roughly 11 million of which were shared by at least two donors. Raw reads were error-corrected and collapsed into unique sequences by a nearest-neighbor algorithm in which closely related sequences were merged to remove PCR and sequencing errors. Alignment of CDR3 sequences to IMGT reference sequences was used to assign V, D and J gene segments. For a sequence to be retained, a match of at least six nucleotides to both a V gene segment and a J gene segment was required. Rearrangements were classified as productive when the CDR3 lacked stop codons and remained in frame with V and J, and all other rearrangements were classified as non-productive. CDR3 was defined according to IMGT convention as the region running from the second conserved V-encoded cysteine to the conserved J-encoded phenylalanine. Sequences without an unambiguous match to a single V gene segment were excluded from the earlier analysis of about 600 of the donors. An earlier analysis of a few hundred of the donors classified V segments as functional when productive rearrangements were above 56.7% and as segregating when the standard deviation between donors was above 5%. A statistical classification framework was built to diagnose cytomegalovirus status from the catalog of TCR beta chain sequences. In a later analysis, TCR nucleotide sequences were compared against IMGT/GENE-DB human TR gene sequences so that V and J genes could be assigned. Using the TCRdist pipeline, a later analysis assigned CDR3 sequences along with most-parsimonious VDJ recombination scenarios. In a later analysis, each TCR beta chain was defined by its CDR3 amino acid sequence together with its V-gene family, and reads without a unique V-gene family were excluded. As a way to deal with suspected cross-contamination and a sequencing artifact, a later analysis dropped roughly 600 nucleotide sequences that were highly shared and had low generation probability. In a later analysis, a clonal expansion index for each public chain was calculated from normalized within-repertoire ranks of inferred template counts. A later analysis computed generation probabilities with a VDJ recombination model fitted to out-of-frame rearrangements, and checked the results against IGoR. In a later analysis, hypergeometric tests were used to score TCR-TCR, TCR-HLA and TCR-CMV co-occurrence, with a repertoire-size bias correction applied to TCR pairs. In a later analysis, false discovery rates were estimated by permuting HLA or CMV assignments 20 times. In a later analysis, co-occurring TCRs were grouped using DBSCAN, with TCRdist sequence similarity added in when clustering inside HLA-allele-positive subsets. Repertoires with fewer than 30,000 or more than 120,000 public chains were left out of co-occurrence clustering, as were roughly five repertoires with anomalous nucleotide sharing. Sourced from immuneACCESS, this table was stored by TCRdb with only in-frame sequences that have V and J called. A share of the clones is absent; for the studies checked, an unresolved V gene accounts for under half, and the remainder has no known explanation. V, J and clone size derive from that table, while D and trimming were established from the DNA sequence. The sample yields roughly 150,000 clones; around 78% were counted once. Roughly 1.4% of the sample comes from the top ten.

The cohort consisted of 600 or so healthy bone marrow donors. At the time of sampling, all cohort members were nominally healthy, though unrecorded immune exposures were likely present. The donor was CMV seronegative and belonged to the group of over 350 seronegative cohort members. Every donor gave a peripheral blood sample, and the peripheral blood mononuclear cells from that sample were used for TCR beta sequencing. The Qiagen DNeasy Blood Extraction Kit was used to extract genomic DNA from the blood cell samples. This clonotype was sampled from a man aged 35-49 years in good health and CMV-seronegative. This chain joins TRBV5-1 to TRBJ2-4, with TRBD2 tentatively as D gene (5 bases match). Sample: PBMCs. The CDR3 region: CASANEGNIQYF. The sequenced DNA is TGCGCCAGCGCAAACGAGGGAAACATTCAGTACTTC.